These 21 T cell receptor beta chains originate from one sample sequenced in a study of cytomegalovirus exposure and HLA in healthy donors. The PCR ran on 60 Vbeta and 13 Jbeta primers. The repertoire was sequenced with immunoSEQ multiplex PCR; TCRdb's copy has only in-frame clones and lacks some. The sample lists about 170,000 clones, around 80% occurring once. Input material: PBMCs. The receptors derive from a woman aged 25-40 years in good health and CMV-seropositive.

This clone was observed a few times. The chain has TRBV5-1 and TRBJ2-7, with 9 bases identical to TRBD1. In germline, CDR1 is SGHRS, CDR2 YFSETQ. The CDR3 runs 15 residues. The V and J ends lost 4 bases and 3 bases, in that order; junction bases with no gene match: 8. CDR3 bases: TGCGCCAGCAGCCCCGGGGACAGGGAAGGCTACGAGCAGTACTTC. It specifies CASSPGDREGYEQYF. Based on the CDR3 plus reference TRBV5-1 and TRBJ2-7, the full variable domain is KAGVTQTPRYLIKTRGQQVTLSCSPISGHRSVSWYQQTPGQGLQFLFEYFSETQRNKGNFPGRFSGRQFSNSRSEMNVSTLELGDSALYLCASSPGDREGYEQYFGPGTRLTVT.

The rearrangement links TRBV6-5 to TRBJ1-2, with 12 bases aligning to TRBD1. Per the germline V gene, CDR1 is MNHEY and CDR2 is SVGAGI. V shed 4 bases and J 1 base; nucleotides not matched to a gene: 4. The CDR3 contains 16 residues. The CDR3 protein is CASSLGQGAINYGYTF. In DNA, the CDR3 is TGTGCCAGCAGTTTGGGACAGGGGGCTATTAACTATGGCTACACCTTC.

The gene calls are TRBV18 and TRBJ1-2; 7 bases match TRBD1. J was trimmed by 7 bases and V by 2 bases; bases with no gene match: 10. This CDR3 region has 15 residues. CDR1 and CDR2 from the germline V gene are KGHSH and LQKENI. The CDR3 nucleotides are TGTGCCAGCTCACCAATGACAGGGACCCTATCTGGCTACACCTTC. This encodes CASSPMTGTLSGYTF.

V gene TRBV30 combines with J gene TRBJ2-5; the match to TRBD1 covers 7 bases. The CDR3 runs 13 residues. V shed 2 bases, J shed 4 bases, and the junction held 4 bases outside the gene matches. Germline CDR1 reads GTSNPN; CDR2 reads SVGIG (reference sequence). CDR3 region: CAWSRRGRETQYF. The CDR3 coding sequence is TGTGCCTGGAGTCGAAGGGGGCGAGAGACCCAGTACTTC. The whole variable domain, remainder taken from reference TRBV30 and TRBJ2-5, is SQTIHQWPATLVQPVGSPLSLECTVEGTSNPNLYWYRQAAGRGLQLLFYSVGIGQISSEVPQNLSASRPQDRQFILSSKKLLLSDSGFYLCAWSRRGRETQYFGPGTRLLVL.

The chain has TRBV14 and TRBJ2-7; the D gene is possibly TRBD2 (6 bases). V was shortened by 0 bases and J by 5 bases, with 11 bases between the two germline ends. Germline CDR1 SGHDN, CDR2 FVKESK. The CDR3 loop spans 14 amino acids. The CDR3 bases are TGTGCCAGCAGCCAAGATCTTTGGAGGGACGAGCAGTACTTC. Its protein is CASSQDLWRDEQYF.

The V and J genes are TRBV5-6 and TRBJ2-3, with 7 bases aligning to TRBD2. CDR3 length equals 15 residues. Germline V gene sequence: CDR1 SGHDT, CDR2 YYEEEE. Germline trimming cut 0 bases from V and 1 base from J; bases unmatched to any gene: 2. CDR3 sequence reads: CASSLDTSGTDTQYF. As DNA, the CDR3 is TGTGCCAGCAGCTTGGATACTAGCGGCACAGATACGCAGTATTTT.

This chain joins TRBV28 and TRBJ1-1; weak D call: TRBD1 (5 bases). The germline V and J ends were trimmed by 3 bases and 0 bases, with 8 bases remaining between them. CDR3 length: 14 residues. Germline CDR1 and CDR2: MDHEN and SYDVKM. The CDR3 loop reads CASSLSRVNTEAFF. In DNA, the CDR3 is TGTGCCAGCAGTTTGTCCAGGGTGAACACTGAAGCTTTCTTT.

This chain links TRBV10-1 with TRBJ1-5; tentatively, D is TRBD1 (6 bases). The CDR3 has 17 amino acids. The germline V and J ends were trimmed by 7 bases and 1 base, with 20 bases remaining between them. CDR1 and CDR2 from the germline V gene are WNHNN and SYGVQD (reference sequence). CDR3 residues: CASTLAPPGQSNQPQHF. The CDR3 DNA reads TGCGCCAGCACCCTAGCCCCCCCTGGACAGAGCAATCAGCCCCAGCATTTT.

The J gene is TRBJ1-2, the V gene TRBV6-5; a possible D gene is TRBD1 (5 bases). V was shortened by 5 bases and J by 4 bases, with 11 bases between the two germline ends. CDR3 length: 13 amino acids. Germline values: CDR1 MNHEY, CDR2 SVGAGI. The CDR3, as DNA: TGTGCCAGCAGTGCAGGGTTAGCCTATGGCTACACCTTC. Protein sequence: CASSAGLAYGYTF.

Regarding this clone: This CDR3 is also generated by other DNA sequences in the sample. The V and J genes are TRBV5-6 and TRBJ2-5, with 7 bases matching TRBD1. The germline CDR1 and CDR2 sequences are SGHDT and YYEEEE. CDR3 size: 14 residues. Trimming cost V 0 bases and J 1 base; bases outside gene matches: 0. This CDR3 is CASSLAGGQETQYF. CDR3 DNA sequence: TGTGCCAGCAGCTTGGCAGGGGGCCAAGAGACCCAGTACTTC. Combining the CDR3 with reference TRBV5-6 and TRBJ2-5 gives the whole variable domain DAGVTQSPTHLIKTRGQQVTLRCSPKSGHDTVSWYQQALGQGPQFIFQYYEEEERQRGNFPDRFSGHQFPNYSSELNVNALLLGDSALYLCASSLAGGQETQYFGPGTRLLVL.

This rearrangement joins TRBV29-1 to TRBJ1-1, with 8 bases fitting TRBD1. Germline lookup yields CDR1 SQVTM and CDR2 ANQGSEA. This CDR3 has 13 residues. V was pared by 3 bases and J by 4 bases, with 4 bases of the junction left unmatched. In nucleotides, the CDR3 is TGCAGCGTTGAGGAACAGGGGGGCACTGAAGCTTTCTTT. This sequence encodes CSVEEQGGTEAFF.

The genes are TRBV18 and TRBJ1-4; 7 positions agree with TRBD1. With V trimmed by 3 bases and J by 16 bases, 11 bases remained unmatched. The CDR3 extends over 13 amino acids. Germline CDR1 KGHSH, CDR2 LQKENI. CDR3 DNA sequence: TGTGCCAGCTCACCCAATACAGGGGATGTCGCGTTTTTT. Its protein is CASSPNTGDVAFF.

V is TRBV7-2 and J is TRBJ1-1, with TRBD1 as a possible D gene (5 bases). CDR1 is SGHTA and CDR2 is FQGNSA in the germline V gene. Trimming cost V 2 bases and J 5 bases, with 18 bases left between them. This CDR3 spans 16 amino acids. The CDR3 is CASSLRGRGVGTEAFF. The CDR3 region has the DNA TGTGCCAGCAGCTTACGAGGGCGGGGGGTTGGGACTGAAGCTTTCTTT. Drawing the rest from reference TRBV7-2 and TRBJ1-1, the complete variable domain is GAGVSQSPSNKVTEKGKDVELRCDPISGHTALYWYRQSLGQGLEFLIYFQGNSAPDKSGLPSDRFSAERTGGSVSTLTIQRTQQEDSAVYLCASSLRGRGVGTEAFFGQGTRLTVV.

V is TRBV6-6 and J is TRBJ1-2; 8 nucleotides agree with TRBD1. Losses at the gene ends were 6 bases for V and 1 base for J; bases not matched to a gene: 10. Germline V CDR1 and CDR2: MNHNY, SVGAGI (reference sequence). This CDR3 comprises 16 residues. CDR3 sequence reads: CASSPTTGAYNYGYTF. In DNA form, the CDR3 reads TGTGCCAGCAGCCCCACGACAGGGGCGTATAACTATGGCTACACCTTC.

The chain has TRBV5-1 and TRBJ2-1; TRBD1 agrees at 12 bases. J was trimmed by 10 bases and V by 6 bases; bases with no gene match: 14. The CDR3 is 16 residues long. Looked up from germline, CDR1 is SGHRS and CDR2 is YFSETQ. CDR3 nucleotide sequence: TGCGCCAGCACCATACGGGACAGGGGGCGAAGTGCCGAGCAGTTCTTC. Its protein is CASTIRDRGRSAEQFF.

V gene TRBV29-1 combines with J gene TRBJ2-7, with 8 positions matching TRBD1. Germline CDR1 and CDR2: SQVTM and ANQGSEA. V lost 4 bases to trimming and J lost 3 bases; unmatched junction nucleotides: 17. The CDR3 runs to 17 residues. CDR3 in DNA: TGCAGCGTTGTAAGGACAGGGAGTCTAGGGCGTCTCTACGAGCAGTACTTC. Residues: CSVVRTGSLGRLYEQYF.

The chain combines TRBV6-6 with TRBJ2-7, with TRBD1 matching over 9 bases. This CDR3 contains 16 residues. After removal of 0 bases from V and 3 bases from J, the junction contained 6 bases not matched to a gene. From germline, CDR1 is MNHNY and CDR2 SVGAGI (reference sequence). The CDR3 DNA reads TGTGCCAGCAGTTACTCGGGAGGGACAGGGAACTACGAGCAGTACTTC. Translation: CASSYSGGTGNYEQYF.

This clone was seen only a few times. The rearrangement uses TRBV4-2 and TRBJ2-3; 10 bases are shared with TRBD2. Germline trimming cut 0 bases from V and 6 bases from J; bases unmatched to any gene: 6. The germline V gene has CDR1 LGHNA and CDR2 YNFKEQ. The CDR3 covers 16 residues. CDR3 region: CASSQELAGGPDTQYF. The CDR3 DNA sequence: TGTGCCAGCAGCCAAGAATTAGCGGGAGGCCCGGATACGCAGTATTTT.

This clone has only a few counts. V is TRBV7-9 and J is TRBJ2-7; 9 bases are a match to TRBD2. This CDR3 is built from 15 residues. Germline V gene data show CDR1 as SEHNR and CDR2 as FQNEAQ (reference sequence). V shed 4 bases and J 1 base; nucleotides not matched to a gene: 5. CDR3 nucleotides: TGTGCCAGCAGCTATGTTAGCGGGAGTTCCTACGAGCAGTACTTC. This codes for CASSYVSGSSYEQYF.

This chain links TRBV11-3 with TRBJ2-7; D uncertain. Trimming removed 1 base from V and 3 bases from J, with 7 bases in between. This CDR3 has 13 amino acids. CDR1 and CDR2 (germline): SGHNT, YENEEA. In nucleotides, the CDR3 is TGTGCCAGCAGCTTAGGCAGCGTCTACGAGCAGTACTTC. Encoded protein: CASSLGSVYEQYF.

The chain is built from TRBV27 and TRBJ1-1, with TRBD1 identical over 7 bases. The V gene's germline CDR1 is MNHEY and CDR2 SMNVEV (reference sequence). The junction had 2 bases not matched to a gene; V was cut back by 1 base and J by 3 bases. The CDR3 has 14 residues. Here the CDR3 reads CASSLFDRDTEAFF. The CDR3 coding sequence is TGTGCCAGCAGTTTATTCGACAGGGACACTGAAGCTTTCTTT.